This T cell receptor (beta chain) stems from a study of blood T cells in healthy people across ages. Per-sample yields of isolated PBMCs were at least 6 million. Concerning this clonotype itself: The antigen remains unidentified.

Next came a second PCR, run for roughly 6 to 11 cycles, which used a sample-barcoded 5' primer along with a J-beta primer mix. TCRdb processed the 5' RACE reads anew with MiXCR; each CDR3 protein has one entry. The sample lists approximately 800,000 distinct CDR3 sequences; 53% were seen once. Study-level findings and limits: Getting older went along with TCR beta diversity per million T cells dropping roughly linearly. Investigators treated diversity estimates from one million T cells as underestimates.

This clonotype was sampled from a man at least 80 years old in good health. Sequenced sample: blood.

The DNA of the CDR3 is TGTGCCACCAGTATGCGGGAACATGTCACCGGGGAGCTGTTTTTT. This codes for CATSMREHVTGELFF. The chain carries TRBV24-1 and TRBJ2-2; a weak D match, TRBD2 (6 bases). Germline V lookup: CDR1 KGHDR, CDR2 SFDVKD. V lost 6 bases and J 4 bases, leaving 14 bases between the germline ends. The CDR3 totals 15 residues.